This entry describes one T cell receptor (beta chain). Its antigen is still unknown. No base qualities exist here, and no much larger clone lies one base off it. Every sample was amplified as two independent genomic DNA replicates, using about 0.46 ug for blood and approximately 1.4 ug for tumor or normal breast. Following the manufacturer's instructions, the ImmunoSeq Intro kit was used to carry out TCRB sequencing on genomic DNA. Multiplex PCR ran around 29 cycles with proprietary primers and spike-in control sequences for absolute quantification. An 87-bp fragment spanning the CDR3 and flanking V and J genes was sequenced with single-end 150-bp reads. Seven samples, each with two replicates, were multiplexed per lane of an Illumina MiSeq using version 3.0 chemistry. In the source study's methods: The vendor's proprietary pipeline handled the raw data processing, merging both replicates into a single result for each sample. A clonotype was defined as productive rearrangements that share the same V-gene family, CDR3 amino acid sequence and J-gene segment. Clonality was computed as 1 minus the normalized Shannon entropy (Pielou evenness) of TCRB abundances. T cell density was estimated by dividing total templates by the number of input cells inferred from the DNA input amount. Recon, run with its default parameters, was used to estimate overall repertoire diversity and clonality. A clonotype counted as tumor-enriched if its abundance in tumor exceeded 0.1% and was at least 32-fold higher than its abundance in normal breast. Entries here come from immuneACCESS through TCRdb and include only in-frame sequences with V and J called. Some clones fail to appear in such tables; in the studies checked, an unresolved V gene covers under half of the shortfall, and the cause of the remainder is unknown. Clone size and the V and J calls come from that table; the DNA yielded D and trimming. This sample lists 25,000 to 30,000 clones; roughly 81% were detected once. Clones ranked in the top ten supply less than 9.5% of the sample.

This record belongs to a study of early stage breast cancer tumors (TCRdb year 2017). About the study as a whole: Of the roughly 15 invasive breast tumors, 12 to 13 were found to be estrogen receptor-positive, progesterone receptor-positive and HER2-negative. About 70% of the 12 ER+/PR+/HER2- tumors were invasive ductal carcinomas, while the other four were invasive lobular carcinomas. A read coverage of roughly 10-fold per sample was achieved on average. A total of 2 million to 3 million templates, representing roughly 1,100,000 unique clonotypes, were detected across all samples. What the authors observed across the whole study: Approximately 2.5-fold higher T cell density and higher clonality were observed in tumors than in adjacent normal breast tissue. Because the cohort was small, analysis by tumor subtype was not possible. Repertoires from blood and normal breast were more alike than repertoires from blood and tumor, and in about 90% of the 16 patients, comparing each tissue with blood separated tumor from normal. Enriched TCRB sequences shared across patients were found to be mostly commonly generated sequences that were unlikely to play an important role in the tumor microenvironment. Bulk genomic DNA sequencing of unsorted cells missed chain pairing and functional markers such as CD4, CD8 and FOXP3.

The study profiled bulk TCR beta-chain repertoires in matched peripheral blood, tumor and adjacent normal breast tissue taken from about 16 patients with early-stage breast cancer. Before surgery, roughly 4.5-10 mL of whole blood was collected in EDTA tubes and processed within 2 hours. Peripheral blood mononuclear cells were isolated by Ficoll-Paque centrifugation in SepMate-50 tubes. PBMCs were cryopreserved in roughly 90% FBS with approximately 10% DMSO in aliquots of about 1.8 to 4.5 million cells and stored in liquid nitrogen. The Qiagen AllPrep DNA/RNA Mini kit was used to extract genomic DNA. The CDR3 runs 11 residues from the cysteine to the phenylalanine. The DNA shown is the 33-base CDR3, in frame from base 1. From a lookup of the germline V gene, CDR1 and CDR2 are SGHTA and FQGTGA. A distance of 2 bases separates the germline ends of V and J, which lose 5 bases and 2 bases respectively.

Here the chain combines TRBV7-3 and TRBJ2-3; the D gene remains uncertain. The receptor was isolated from a person between 45 and 65 years old with breast cancer. Sequencing used blood. The CDR3 protein: CASSVTDTQYF. The sequence in DNA is TGTGCCAGCAGCGTCACAGATACGCAGTATTTT.